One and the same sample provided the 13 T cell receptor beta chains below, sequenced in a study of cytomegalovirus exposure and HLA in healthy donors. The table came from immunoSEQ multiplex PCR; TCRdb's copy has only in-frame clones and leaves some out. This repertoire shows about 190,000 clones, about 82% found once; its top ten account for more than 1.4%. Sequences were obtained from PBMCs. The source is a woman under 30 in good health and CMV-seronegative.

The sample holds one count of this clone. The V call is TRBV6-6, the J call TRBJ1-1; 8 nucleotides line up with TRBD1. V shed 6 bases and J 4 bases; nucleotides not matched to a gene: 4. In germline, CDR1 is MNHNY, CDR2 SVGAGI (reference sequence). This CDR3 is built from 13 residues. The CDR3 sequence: CASSLTGGTEAFF. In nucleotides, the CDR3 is TGTGCCAGCAGCCTAACAGGGGGCACTGAAGCTTTCTTT.

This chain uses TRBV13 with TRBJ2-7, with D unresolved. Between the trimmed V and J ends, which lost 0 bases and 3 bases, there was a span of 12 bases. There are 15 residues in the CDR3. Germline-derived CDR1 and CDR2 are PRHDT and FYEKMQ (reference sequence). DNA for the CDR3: TGTGCCAGCAGCTTAGGACAGCATCCCTACTACGAGCAGTACTTC. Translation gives CASSLGQHPYYEQYF.

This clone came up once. The CDR3 bases are TGTGCCAGCAGTGAAATGGGACAGTTCTCCGGTGGCTACACCTTC. Translated: CASSEMGQFSGGYTF. J is TRBJ1-2 and V is TRBV2, with 7 nucleotides matching TRBD1. The germline gives CDR1 SNHLY, CDR2 FYNNEI. The CDR3 loop spans 15 amino acids. V was clipped by 2 bases and J by 7 bases; unmatched bases: 10. Filled out from reference TRBV2 and TRBJ1-2, the complete variable domain reads EPEVTQTPSHQVTQMGQEVILRCVPISNHLYFYWYRQILGQKVEFLVSFYNNEISEKSEIFDDQFSVERPDGSNFTLKIRSTKLEDSAMYFCASSEMGQFSGGYTFGSGTRLTVV.

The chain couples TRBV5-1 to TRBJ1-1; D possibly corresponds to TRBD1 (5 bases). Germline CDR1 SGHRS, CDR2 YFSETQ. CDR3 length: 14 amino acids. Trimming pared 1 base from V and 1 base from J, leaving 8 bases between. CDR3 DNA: TGCGCCAGCAGCTTGTACCAGGGGAACACTGAAGCTTTCTTT. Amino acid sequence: CASSLYQGNTEAFF. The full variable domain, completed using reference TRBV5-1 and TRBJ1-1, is KAGVTQTPRYLIKTRGQQVTLSCSPISGHRSVSWYQQTPGQGLQFLFEYFSETQRNKGNFPGRFSGRQFSNSRSEMNVSTLELGDSALYLCASSLYQGNTEAFFGQGTRLTVV.

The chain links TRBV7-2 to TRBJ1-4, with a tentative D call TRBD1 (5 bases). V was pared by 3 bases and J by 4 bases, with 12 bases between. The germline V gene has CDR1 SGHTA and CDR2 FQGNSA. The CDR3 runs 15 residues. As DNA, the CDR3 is TGTGCCAGCAGCTTCGGAGACAGCCTTAATGAAAAACTGTTTTTT. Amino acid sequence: CASSFGDSLNEKLFF.

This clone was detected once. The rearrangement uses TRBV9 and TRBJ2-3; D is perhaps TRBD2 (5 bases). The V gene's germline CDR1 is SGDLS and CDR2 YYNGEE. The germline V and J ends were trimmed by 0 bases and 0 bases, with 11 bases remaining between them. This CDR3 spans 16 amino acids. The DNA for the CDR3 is TGTGCCAGCAGCGTAGCGAGCGGAACTAGCACAGATACGCAGTATTTT. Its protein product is CASSVASGTSTDTQYF.

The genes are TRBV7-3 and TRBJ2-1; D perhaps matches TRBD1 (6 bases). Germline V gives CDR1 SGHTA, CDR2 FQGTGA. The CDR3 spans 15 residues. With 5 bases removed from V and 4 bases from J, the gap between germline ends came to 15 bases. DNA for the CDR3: TGTGCCAGCAGCACATCCGGGACACCGTACAATGAGCAGTTCTTC. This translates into CASSTSGTPYNEQFF.

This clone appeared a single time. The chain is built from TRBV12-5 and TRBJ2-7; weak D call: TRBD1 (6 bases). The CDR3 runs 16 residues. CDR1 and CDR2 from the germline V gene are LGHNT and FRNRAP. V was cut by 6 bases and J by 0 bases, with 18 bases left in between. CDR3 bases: TGTGCTAGTGGCCAAGATCCGGGACATTCCTCCTACGAGCAGTACTTC. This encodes CASGQDPGHSSYEQYF. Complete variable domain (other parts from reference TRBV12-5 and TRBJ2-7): DARVTQTPRHKVTEMGQEVTMRCQPILGHNTVFWYRQTMMQGLELLAYFRNRAPLDDSGMPKDRFSAEMPDATLATLKIQPSEPRDSAVYFCASGQDPGHSSYEQYFGPGTRLTVT.

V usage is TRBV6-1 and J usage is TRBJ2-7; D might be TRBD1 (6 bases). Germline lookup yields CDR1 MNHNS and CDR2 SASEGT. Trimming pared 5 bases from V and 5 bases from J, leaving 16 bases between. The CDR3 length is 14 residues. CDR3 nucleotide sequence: TGTGCCAGCAGTCCCCGGCAGGGGCGCGACGAGCAGTACTTC. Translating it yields CASSPRQGRDEQYF.

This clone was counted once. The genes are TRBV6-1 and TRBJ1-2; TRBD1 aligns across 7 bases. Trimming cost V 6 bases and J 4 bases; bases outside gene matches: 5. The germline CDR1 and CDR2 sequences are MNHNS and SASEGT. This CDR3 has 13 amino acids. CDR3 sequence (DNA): TGTGCCAGCAGAGGGACAGAACCCTATGGCTACACCTTC. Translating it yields CASRGTEPYGYTF.

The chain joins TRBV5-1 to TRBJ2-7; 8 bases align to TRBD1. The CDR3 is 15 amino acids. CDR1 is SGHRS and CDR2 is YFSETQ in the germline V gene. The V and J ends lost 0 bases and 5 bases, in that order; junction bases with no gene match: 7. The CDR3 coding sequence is TGCGCCAGCAGCTTGGGGGACAGGTCTACCCACGAGCAGTACTTC. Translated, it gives CASSLGDRSTHEQYF.

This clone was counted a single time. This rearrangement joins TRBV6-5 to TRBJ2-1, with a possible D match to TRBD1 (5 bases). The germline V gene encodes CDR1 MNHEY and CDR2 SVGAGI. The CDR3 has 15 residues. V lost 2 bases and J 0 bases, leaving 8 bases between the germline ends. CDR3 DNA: TGTGCCAGCAGTTACAGGGGAAGCTCCTACAATGAGCAGTTCTTC. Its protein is CASSYRGSSYNEQFF.

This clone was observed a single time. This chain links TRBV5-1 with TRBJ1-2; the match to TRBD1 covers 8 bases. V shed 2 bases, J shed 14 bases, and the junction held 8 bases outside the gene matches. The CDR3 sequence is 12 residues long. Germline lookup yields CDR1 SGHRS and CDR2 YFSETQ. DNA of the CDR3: TGCGCCAGCAGCTTTGGAACAGGGGGAGAAACCTTC. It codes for CASSFGTGGETF. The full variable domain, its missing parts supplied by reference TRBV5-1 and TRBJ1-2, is KAGVTQTPRYLIKTRGQQVTLSCSPISGHRSVSWYQQTPGQGLQFLFEYFSETQRNKGNFPGRFSGRQFSNSRSEMNVSTLELGDSALYLCASSFGTGGETFGSGTRLTVV.